The 5 T cell receptor beta chains presented below share a single source sample, sequenced in a study of TIL therapy for anti-PD-1-resistant metastatic lung cancer. Sequencing used immunoSEQ v3. TCRdb keeps only in-frame clones here, not all; method: immunoSEQ multiplex PCR. The table lists tens of thousands of clones, 55% to 75% of them singletons. Sample time point: pre-treatment sample, taken before nivolumab and TIL therapy. Pleural nodules or supraclavicular lymph nodes made up most of the excised metastases sampled. Sequencing used tumor tissue, obtained at baseline. The source of these receptors is a person between 30 and 79 years old with non-small cell lung cancer.

This chain links TRBV9 with TRBJ2-4, with unresolved D. Germline V lookup: CDR1 SGDLS, CDR2 YYNGEE. The V gene lost 0 bases and the J gene lost 4 bases, with 8 bases spanning the gap. This CDR3 has 14 amino acids. CDR3 amino acids: CASSVGQFKNIQYF. CDR3 DNA sequence: TGTGCCAGCAGCGTAGGTCAGTTTAAAAACATTCAGTACTTC.

This rearrangement joins TRBV6-1 to TRBJ2-1, with TRBD1 matching 8 bases. The V and J ends lost 6 bases and 8 bases, in that order; junction bases with no gene match: 6. In germline, CDR1 is MNHNS, CDR2 SASEGT. The CDR3 length is 13 residues. DNA for the CDR3: TGTGCCAGCAGGGAGACAGGGGAGCATGAGCAGTTCTTC. The encoded protein is CASRETGEHEQFF.

The V gene is TRBV5-1, the J gene TRBJ1-1; D ambiguous. The CDR3 contains 17 residues. Trimming took off 3 bases at V and 2 bases at J, with 20 bases between the two ends. Germline CDR1 SGHRS, CDR2 YFSETQ. The CDR3 sequence is CASSWNLGGAVNTEAFF. The DNA for the CDR3 is TGCGCCAGCAGCTGGAACCTCGGCGGCGCCGTCAACACTGAAGCTTTCTTT.

The chain joins TRBV21-1 to TRBJ1-6. TRBV21-1 is classified as a pseudogene. The CDR3 is 16 residues long. The CDR3 region has the DNA TGTGCCAGCTCCAATGTTCCAGAGGGCTATAATTCACCCCTCCACTTT. Protein product: CASSNVPEGYNSPLHF.

This chain connects TRBV7-2 to TRBJ2-4; no clear D. The CDR3 length is 11 residues. Germline lookup yields CDR1 SGHTA and CDR2 FQGNSA. V was trimmed by 8 bases and J by 6 bases, leaving 8 bases between them. DNA of the CDR3: TGTGCCAGCGGGCTGGGAAACATTCAGTACTTC. It specifies CASGLGNIQYF.